This T cell receptor beta chain was sequenced for a study of metastatic and nonmetastatic thyroid tumors. TCRdb ran MiXCR on the PCR reads. The sample yields 21,000 or so clones, around 12% seen once. CDR3 length: 11 amino acids. Germline CDR1 and CDR2: MRHNA and SNTAGT. Trimming left V 6 bases short and J 5 bases short, with 4 bases between. Nobody among the patients had been given any treatment before thyroid surgery. Sequenced: blood. The V gene is TRBV6-4, the J gene TRBJ1-4; no firm D call. The receptor was isolated from a female donor with papillary thyroid cancer or a benign thyroid nodule (not recorded which). Some clones in this sample may be carry-over from other donors' samples. CDR3 residues: CASRRNEKLFF. The CDR3 DNA follows: TGTGCCAGCAGGAGAAATGAAAAACTGTTTTTT.